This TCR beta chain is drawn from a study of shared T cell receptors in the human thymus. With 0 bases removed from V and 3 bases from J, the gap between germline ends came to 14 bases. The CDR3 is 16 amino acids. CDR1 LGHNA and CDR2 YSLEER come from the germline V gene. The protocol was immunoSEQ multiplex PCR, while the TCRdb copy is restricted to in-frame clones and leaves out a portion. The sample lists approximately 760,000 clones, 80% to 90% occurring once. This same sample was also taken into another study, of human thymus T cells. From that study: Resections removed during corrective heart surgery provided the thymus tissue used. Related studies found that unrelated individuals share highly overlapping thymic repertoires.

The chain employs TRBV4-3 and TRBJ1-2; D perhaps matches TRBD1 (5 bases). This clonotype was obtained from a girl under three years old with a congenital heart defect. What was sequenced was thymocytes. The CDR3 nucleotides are TGCGCCAGCAGCCAAGATTCCCGGGGGTATCACTATGGCTACACCTTC. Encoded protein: CASSQDSRGYHYGYTF.